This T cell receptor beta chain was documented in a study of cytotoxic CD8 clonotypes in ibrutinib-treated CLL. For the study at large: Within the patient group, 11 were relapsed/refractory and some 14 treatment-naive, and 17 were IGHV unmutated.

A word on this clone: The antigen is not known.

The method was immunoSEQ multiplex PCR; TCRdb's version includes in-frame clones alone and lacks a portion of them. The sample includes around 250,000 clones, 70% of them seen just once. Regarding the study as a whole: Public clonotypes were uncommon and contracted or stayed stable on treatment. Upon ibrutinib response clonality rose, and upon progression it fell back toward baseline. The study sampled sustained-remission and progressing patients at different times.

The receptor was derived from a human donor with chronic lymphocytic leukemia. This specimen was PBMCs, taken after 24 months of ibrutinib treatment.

The CDR3 reads CASTLTGRADEQYF. In nucleotides, the CDR3 is TGTGCCAGCACTCTTACCGGGAGGGCCGACGAGCAGTACTTC. The chain has TRBV28 and TRBJ2-7; 8 positions match TRBD2. Germline CDR1 MDHEN, CDR2 SYDVKM. Trimming took 7 bases from V and 5 from J; bases not matched to a gene: 10. This CDR3 is 14 amino acids long.